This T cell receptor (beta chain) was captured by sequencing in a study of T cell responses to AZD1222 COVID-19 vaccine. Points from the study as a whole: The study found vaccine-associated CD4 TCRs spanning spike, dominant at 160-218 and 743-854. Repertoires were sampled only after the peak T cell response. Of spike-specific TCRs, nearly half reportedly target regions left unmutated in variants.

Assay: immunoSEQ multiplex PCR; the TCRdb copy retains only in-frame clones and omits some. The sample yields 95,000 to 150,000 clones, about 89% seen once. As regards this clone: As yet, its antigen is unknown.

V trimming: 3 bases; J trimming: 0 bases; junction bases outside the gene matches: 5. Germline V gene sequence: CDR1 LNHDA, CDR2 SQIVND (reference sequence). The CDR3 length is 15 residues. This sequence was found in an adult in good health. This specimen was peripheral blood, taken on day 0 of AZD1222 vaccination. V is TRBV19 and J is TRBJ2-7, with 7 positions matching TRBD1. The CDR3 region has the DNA TGTGCCAGTAGTATCGGACAGGCGACCTCCTACGAGCAGTACTTC. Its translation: CASSIGQATSYEQYF.